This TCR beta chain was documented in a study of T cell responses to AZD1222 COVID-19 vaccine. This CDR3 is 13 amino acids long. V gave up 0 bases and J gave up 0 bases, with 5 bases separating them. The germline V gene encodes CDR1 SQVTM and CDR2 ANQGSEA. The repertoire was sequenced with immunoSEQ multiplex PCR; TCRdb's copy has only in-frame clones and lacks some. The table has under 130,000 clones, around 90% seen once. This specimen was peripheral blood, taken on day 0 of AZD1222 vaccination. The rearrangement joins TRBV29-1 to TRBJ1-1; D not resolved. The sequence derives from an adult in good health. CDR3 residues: CSVEERVNTEAFF. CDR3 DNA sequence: TGCAGCGTTGAAGAGAGGGTGAACACTGAAGCTTTCTTT.